One and the same sample provided the 2 T cell receptor beta chains below, sequenced in a study of memory CD8 T cells in hepatitis C reinfection. Sequencing used immunoSEQ multiplex PCR; TCRdb keeps in-frame clones, though not all of them. The sample comprises some 46,000 clones, approximately 89% of which are singletons, and 0.6% to 0.85% rests with the top ten. Time point given: late/post reinfection, 12 to 24 weeks after detection. Sorted cells were sequenced directly ex vivo without any in vitro expansion. What was sequenced was naive CD8+ T cells sorted from blood. These receptors were collected from a man between 18 and 35 years old with hepatitis C virus infection.

The chain carries TRBV9 and TRBJ1-1; D gene ambiguous. The ends were cut back, 3 bases at V and 5 bases at J, with 11 bases in the middle. Germline V gene lookup returns CDR1 SGDLS and CDR2 YYNGEE. This CDR3 is built from 13 residues. The DNA of the CDR3 is TGTGCCAGCAGCGACGGGAGTGGGACTGAAGCTTTCTTT. Protein: CASSDGSGTEAFF.

The chain recombines TRBV7-6 with TRBJ1-2, with D uncertain. Germline V lookup: CDR1 SGHVS, CDR2 FNYEAQ. There are 15 residues in the CDR3. The germline V and J ends were trimmed by 0 bases and 7 bases, with 15 bases remaining between them. The CDR3 bases are TGTGCCAGCAGCTTAGCGCAGGCAGATTTAAGTGGCTACACCTTC. This gives the protein CASSLAQADLSGYTF.